This entry describes one TCR beta chain. This CDR3 spans 14 amino acids. V lost 3 bases and J lost 6; bases outside the gene matches: 7. The germline CDR1 and CDR2 sequences are LNHDA and SQIVND (reference sequence). This entry comes from a study of blood T cell repertoires in COVID-19. On the study more broadly: The United States, Italy and Spain provided the acute and convalescent COVID-19 samples. T cells, B-cell-depleted T cells, or PBMCs supplied cDNA or gDNA.

The authors' processing: Estimates of nucleated cell counts were drawn from the amplification of reference gene primers. The repertoire was sequenced with immunoSEQ multiplex PCR; TCRdb's copy has only in-frame clones and lacks some. Clone size and the V and J calls come from that table; the DNA yielded D and trimming. This sample has 130,000 to 150,000 clones, with approximately 80% found just once. The J gene is TRBJ2-7, the V gene TRBV19, with 8 bases fitting TRBD1. The sample taken for sequencing was peripheral blood. The sequence was obtained from a woman older than 75 in a cohort sampled during active or convalescent COVID-19. CDR3 protein: CASSIGTGLSEQYF. CDR3 sequence (DNA): TGTGCCAGTAGTATCGGGACAGGTCTGAGCGAGCAGTACTTC.